The clone carrying this T cell receptor (beta chain) was recorded at least ten times. Antigen specificity is unknown. The data belong to a study of post-analysis software for immune sequencing data. The study's findings and limits: Those with multiple sclerosis, the patient group, showed significantly lower normalized Chao1 diversity than controls. TRBV segments more frequent in patients than in controls numbered about five and included TRBV5-6, TRBV5-1 and TRBV20-1.

Tagging with unique molecular identifiers was a feature of the TCR beta cDNA libraries. One entry per CDR3 protein, called by TCRdb with MiXCR from the PCR reads. The table lists about 160,000 distinct CDR3 sequences, around 36% of them singletons, with roughly 28% in the top ten. V lost 3 bases and J lost 6, with 15 bases in between. The CDR3 has 13 amino acids. Germline loops: CDR1 DFQATT, CDR2 SNEGSKA (reference sequence). The V gene is TRBV20-1, the J gene TRBJ2-7; D call uncertain. Sequenced material: blood, taken after autologous hematopoietic stem cell transplantation. The TCR was taken from a girl between 10 and 17 years old with multiple sclerosis. Written as DNA, the CDR3 is TGCAGTGCTAGCGTCTTGGAGAGTGGCGAGCAGTACTTC. Encoded protein: CSASVLESGEQYF.